The 14 T cell receptor beta chains reported below all come from one sample, sequenced in a study of beta chain features in type 1 diabetes. Study results and limitations: Patients with Type 1 diabetes showed moderately but significantly shorter TCRB CDR3s in all four CD4+ subsets.

These receptors lack a known antigen. Reverse transcription of all isolated RNA meant that expressed TCRB transcripts were sequenced. Clones were sequenced by immunoSEQ multiplex PCR, and TCRdb holds only the in-frame ones, with some missing. The sample carries approximately 240,000 clones, roughly 16% recorded once. Sequences were obtained from naive CD4+ T cells from blood. These receptors originate from a man aged 30 to 39 with type 1 diabetes.

The rearrangement uses TRBV2 and TRBJ1-5, with D unclear. The CDR3 has 14 amino acids. V was clipped by 8 bases and J by 1 base, with 12 bases between them. The V gene's germline CDR1 is SNHLY and CDR2 FYNNEI. The CDR3 spells CASVQASSNQPQHF. The CDR3 nucleotides are TGTGCCAGCGTTCAGGCGAGCAGCAATCAGCCCCAGCATTTT.

This clone was seen a handful of times. The chain joins TRBV5-1 to TRBJ2-3; D possibly corresponds to TRBD1 (6 bases). The germline V and J ends were trimmed by 4 bases and 0 bases, with 18 bases remaining between them. The CDR3 length is 17 residues. Germline CDR1 and CDR2: SGHRS and YFSETQ. CDR3 protein: CASSTEGQYPSTDTQYF. DNA of the CDR3: TGCGCCAGCAGCACCGAAGGACAGTACCCTAGCACAGATACGCAGTATTTT.

This clone was seen more than once but under ten times. The V call is TRBV27, the J call TRBJ1-4, with D uncertain. The CDR3 length is 11 residues. Trimming removed 7 bases from V and 4 bases from J, with 4 bases in between. Germline V lookup: CDR1 MNHEY, CDR2 SMNVEV (reference sequence). The CDR3 is CASTHNEKLFF. CDR3 sequence (DNA): TGTGCCAGCACTCATAATGAAAAACTGTTTTTT.

This clone has only a few counts. The rearrangement uses TRBV7-9 and TRBJ1-5, with D unresolved. Germline CDR1 and CDR2: SEHNR and FQNEAQ (reference sequence). The V and J ends lost 1 base and 10 bases respectively, with 8 bases between them. The CDR3 extends over 12 amino acids. The chain's CDR3 is CASSLDAGPQHF. The CDR3 region has the DNA TGTGCCAGCAGCTTAGATGCAGGCCCCCAGCATTTT.

The J gene is TRBJ2-3, the V gene TRBV15, with TRBD2 matching 7 bases. The J segment lost 0 bases and the V segment lost 8 bases, leaving 11 bases of the junction unmatched. The CDR3 has 16 residues. Germline values: CDR1 LNHNV, CDR2 YYDKDF (reference sequence). This chain's CDR3 is CATRGALADSTDTQYF. CDR3 nucleotide sequence: TGTGCCACCCGAGGGGCGCTAGCGGATAGCACAGATACGCAGTATTTT.

The CDR3 bases are TGTGCCACCAGTATCAACAGGGCGAATGAGCAGTTCTTC. Residues: CATSINRANEQFF. The chain employs TRBV15 and TRBJ2-1, with D possibly being TRBD1 (6 bases). The CDR3 contains 13 residues. Germline-derived CDR1 and CDR2 are LNHNV and YYDKDF (reference sequence). The V and J ends lost 6 bases and 7 bases respectively, with 13 bases between them.

The chain couples TRBV9 to TRBJ2-1; 11 bases fit TRBD2. J was trimmed by 9 bases and V by 1 base; bases with no gene match: 15. This CDR3 is 18 amino acids long. Germline loops: CDR1 SGDLS, CDR2 YYNGEE. CDR3 DNA: TGTGCCAGCAGCGTATACCCACAAACTAGCGGGAGATTCGGTGAGCAGTTCTTC. Translating gives CASSVYPQTSGRFGEQFF.

The gene calls are TRBV29-1 and TRBJ2-1; no clear D. Trimming stripped 4 bases from V and 0 bases from J, with 10 bases between. CDR1 is SQVTM and CDR2 is ANQGSEA in the germline V gene. CDR3 length equals 14 residues. Here the CDR3 reads CSVAGRLSYNEQFF. The DNA for the CDR3 is TGCAGCGTTGCGGGCAGACTCTCCTACAATGAGCAGTTCTTC.

This clone was counted between two and nine times. The chain links TRBV11-2 to TRBJ2-3, with a weak D call TRBD1 (5 bases). Trimming cost V 6 bases and J 4 bases, with 8 bases left between them. The CDR3 consists of 12 residues. Germline V CDR1 and CDR2: SGHAT, FQNNGV. DNA for the CDR3: TGTGCCAGCAGTTTACAGGCAGATACGCAGTATTTT. As protein: CASSLQADTQYF.

This clone was counted a few times. The V gene is TRBV29-1, the J gene TRBJ2-5, with D perhaps TRBD2 (6 bases). V lost 8 bases and J lost 2, with 15 bases in between. Looked up from germline, CDR1 is SQVTM and CDR2 is ANQGSEA. The CDR3 has 13 residues. For the CDR3, the DNA is TGCAGCTTTCGGGACGGGGGACAAGAGACCCAGTACTTC. It encodes CSFRDGGQETQYF. Full variable domain (missing parts from reference TRBV29-1 and TRBJ2-5): SAVISQKPSRDICQRGTSLTIQCQVDSQVTMMFWYRQQPGQSLTLIATANQGSEATYESGFVIDKFPISRPNLTFSTLTVSNMSPEDSSIYLCSFRDGGQETQYFGPGTRLLVL.

As for this clone: The sample contains more than one DNA sequence encoding this CDR3. The chain uses TRBV29-1 and TRBJ2-5, with D unclear. Germline-derived CDR1 and CDR2 are SQVTM and ANQGSEA. The CDR3 spans 12 residues. V was clipped by 6 bases and J by 1 base, with 9 bases between them. This chain's CDR3 is CSVLGGQETQYF. CDR3 nucleotides: TGCAGCGTGCTAGGTGGCCAAGAGACCCAGTACTTC. The full variable domain, completed using reference TRBV29-1 and TRBJ2-5, is SAVISQKPSRDICQRGTSLTIQCQVDSQVTMMFWYRQQPGQSLTLIATANQGSEATYESGFVIDKFPISRPNLTFSTLTVSNMSPEDSSIYLCSVLGGQETQYFGPGTRLLVL.

The chain carries TRBV28 and TRBJ2-5, with D possibly matching TRBD1 (5 bases). V gave up 3 bases and J gave up 4 bases, with 9 bases separating them. Germline V lookup: CDR1 MDHEN, CDR2 SYDVKM. The CDR3 consists of 13 residues. The CDR3 coding sequence is TGTGCCAGCAGTTTCCCCACAGGAGAGACCCAGTACTTC. It codes for CASSFPTGETQYF. The full variable domain, rest sourced from reference TRBV28 and TRBJ2-5, is DVKVTQSSRYLVKRTGEKVFLECVQDMDHENMFWYRQDPGLGLRLIYFSYDVKMKEKGDIPEGYSVSREKKERFSLILESASTNQTSMYLCASSFPTGETQYFGPGTRLLVL.

In this sample, this clone turned up a few times. The chain carries TRBV10-3 and TRBJ2-3; 7 bases align to TRBD1. The V gene's germline CDR1 is ENHRY and CDR2 SYGVKD. The length of the CDR3 is 19 residues. V trimming: 3 bases; J trimming: 2 bases; junction bases outside the gene matches: 17. CDR3 sequence: CAISDGPWGRGGHTDTQYF. In DNA, the CDR3 is TGTGCCATCAGTGATGGGCCGTGGGGCAGAGGGGGCCACACAGATACGCAGTATTTT.

As concerns this clone: Other DNA sequences in this sample translate to the same CDR3. The chain recombines TRBV30 with TRBJ2-1; D uncertain. CDR1 is GTSNPN and CDR2 is SVGIG in the germline V gene (reference sequence). There are 11 residues in the CDR3. The ends were cut back, 1 base at V and 3 bases at J, with 1 base in the middle. The CDR3 is CAWSDYNEQFF. The CDR3 DNA sequence: TGTGCCTGGAGTGACTACAATGAGCAGTTCTTC.